These T cell receptor beta chains were read from a single sample in a study of tumour-infiltrating T cells in Burkitt lymphoma. Using immunoSEQ multiplex PCR, the repertoire was profiled, and TCRdb retains in-frame clones only, with some absent. Among about 10,000 clones listed, 62% were seen once. The sequencing input was tumor tissue. The receptors originated from a human donor with diffuse large B-cell lymphoma. Each CDR3 is given with its conserved first and last residue. D genes are given only for firm matches. Clone size is shown for a subset of rows, as once, few, many or a class of expanded clone.

CDR3 length	J gene	V gene	D gene	clone size	CDR3 DNA	CDR3 protein
14	TRBJ2-7	TRBV15	.	.	TGTGCCACCAGCCTCCAGCAGGGTACCTACGAGCAGTACTTC	CATSLQQGTYEQYF
13	TRBJ1-1	TRBV9	.	.	TGTGCCAGCAGCGCCGGGATGAACACTGAAGCTTTCTTT	CASSAGMNTEAFF
13	TRBJ1-2	TRBV11-2	.	.	TGTGCCAGCAGCTTAGGGGTAGGCTATGGCTACACCTTC	CASSLGVGYGYTF
12	TRBJ1-5	TRBV10-2	.	.	TGCGCCAGCAGTGACCAGGGGCAGCCCCAGCATTTT	CASSDQGQPQHF
17	TRBJ2-5	TRBV4-1	TRBD1	.	TGCGCCAGCAGCCGTTTGGGAGACAGGGGATTTCAAGAGACCCAGTACTTC	CASSRLGDRGFQETQYF
14	TRBJ2-3	TRBV27	TRBD2	.	TGTGCCAGCAGCTGGCGGGGGAGCACAGATACGCAGTATTTT	CASSWRGSTDTQYF
15	TRBJ1-5	TRBV6-1	TRBD1	.	TGTGCCAGCAGTGAAGACCTGACAGGGTATCAGCCCCAGCATTTT	CASSEDLTGYQPQHF
15	TRBJ1-1	TRBV5-1	.	few	TGCGCCAGCAGCCAACGGGGGCAGATGAACACTGAAGCTTTCTTT	CASSQRGQMNTEAFF
15	TRBJ2-2	TRBV7-9	TRBD1	few	TGTGCCAGCAGCACCACAGGGGGCAGTACCGGGGAGCTGTTTTTT	CASSTTGGSTGELFF
14	TRBJ1-1	TRBV7-2	.	.	TGTGCCAGCAGCTTAAGACACCCGAACACTGAAGCTTTCTTT	CASSLRHPNTEAFF
14	TRBJ1-1	TRBV7-9	TRBD1	medium-sized	TGTGCCAGCAGCCTGGGACAGTTGAACACTGAAGCTTTCTTT	CASSLGQLNTEAFF
9	TRBJ1-2	TRBV29-1	.	.	TGCAGCGTTCAACCGGGACACTTCTTC	CSVQPGHFF
13	TRBJ1-2	TRBV7-2	.	.	TGTGCCAGCAGTAACCGGGCTCTTGGCGGCTACACCTTC	CASSNRALGGYTF
14	TRBJ1-1	TRBV30	.	.	TGTGCCTGGAGTGTATGGTACGCGAACACTGAAGCTTTCTTT	CAWSVWYANTEAFF
17	TRBJ2-1	TRBV5-4	TRBD2	.	TGTGCCAGCAGCTCGGGGGGACGGGTAGGGGAGGGAAATGAGCAGTTCTTC	CASSSGGRVGEGNEQFF
16	TRBJ2-7	TRBV5-1	.	.	TGCGCCAGCAGCTTGGGTGTGACCCCAGAAGGCCACGAGCAGTACTTC	CASSLGVTPEGHEQYF
13	TRBJ1-1	TRBV29-1	.	.	TGCAGCGGCGACCGGGGCCCCGGGACTGAAGCTTTCTTT	CSGDRGPGTEAFF
16	TRBJ2-3	TRBV7-8	.	.	TGTGCCAGCAGCTTAGCGTTTAGGGTTCACACAGATACGCAGTATTTT	CASSLAFRVHTDTQYF
13	TRBJ1-5	TRBV27	.	.	TGTGCCAGCAGTTTAGAAACAGGACAGCCCCAGCATTTT	CASSLETGQPQHF
14	TRBJ1-1	TRBV6-1	.	.	TGTGCCAGCAGTGAGTCAGGGAGGGGAGAACGAGCTTTCTTT	CASSESGRGERAFF
13	TRBJ1-1	TRBV7-9	.	.	TGTGCCAGCAGCTCCCTGTTCGGCACTGAAGCTTTCTTT	CASSSLFGTEAFF
13	TRBJ2-7	TRBV18	.	once	TGTGCCAGCTCACCACCCGACACCTACGAGCAGTACTTC	CASSPPDTYEQYF
15	TRBJ2-7	TRBV19	.	.	TGTGCCATTAGTATGACGGCAAATCCCTCCTACGAGCAGTACTTC	CAISMTANPSYEQYF
13	TRBJ1-5	TRBV28	.	few	TGTGCCAGCTTCGACAGCCCTAATCAGCCCCAGCATTTT	CASFDSPNQPQHF
15	TRBJ1-5	TRBV30	.	.	TGTGCCTGGAGCCAGGGGTTGAGTAGCAATCAGCCCCAGCATTTT	CAWSQGLSSNQPQHF
14	TRBJ2-3	TRBV7-9	.	few	TGTGCCAGCAGCTTGGGCCCAGACACAGATACGCAGTATTTT	CASSLGPDTDTQYF
15	TRBJ1-2	TRBV28	.	.	.	CASSFHFGMGHGYTF
16	TRBJ2-7	TRBV19	.	.	TGTGCCAGTAGTATATTGTCCGCAGGGTTGGGCTACGAGCAGTACTTC	CASSILSAGLGYEQYF
12	TRBJ2-1	TRBV18	.	.	TGTGCCAGCCTGGGCAGCCGCAATGAGCAGTTCTTC	CASLGSRNEQFF
13	TRBJ1-2	TRBV7-9	TRBD1	.	TGTGCCAGCAGCTTTACAGGGGGCTATGGCTACACCTTC	CASSFTGGYGYTF
12	TRBJ1-5	TRBV7-2	TRBD1	.	TGTGCCAGCAGCCAGGGGGGGCAGCCCCAGCATTTT	CASSQGGQPQHF
11	TRBJ1-2	TRBV29-1	.	.	TGCAGCGTTGACAGGCTTGGTGGCTACACCTTC	CSVDRLGGYTF
13	TRBJ1-1	TRBV29-1	.	.	TGCAGCGCCGGGTGGAGGGGGAACACTGAAGCTTTCTTT	CSAGWRGNTEAFF
11	TRBJ1-2	TRBV28	.	.	TGTGCCAGCTCGGGGGGAAAAGGCTACACCTTC	CASSGGKGYTF
15	TRBJ1-5	TRBV5-8	.	few	TGTGCCAGCAGCCCCCTCGTCGGCCCTAATCAGCCCCAGCATTTT	CASSPLVGPNQPQHF
14	TRBJ1-5	TRBV7-9	.	.	TGTGCCAGCAGCTTTGGTAGCCCCAATCAGCCCCAGCATTTT	CASSFGSPNQPQHF
17	TRBJ1-5	TRBV18	.	.	TGTGCCAGCTCACCACCGGCTGTAGGGAAGGGGGATCAGCCCCAGCATTTT	CASSPPAVGKGDQPQHF
14	TRBJ1-1	TRBV4-1	.	.	TGCGCCAGCAGCCAGACAGGCTTACAGCCTGAAGCTTTCTTT	CASSQTGLQPEAFF
15	TRBJ2-3	TRBV18	.	few	TGTGCCAGCTCACGGTCTACGACGGGGGAGGATACGCAGTATTTT	CASSRSTTGEDTQYF
15	TRBJ1-1	TRBV14	.	.	TGTGCCAGCAGCCAAGTTCAGGGACGGAACACTGAAGCTTTCTTT	CASSQVQGRNTEAFF
11	TRBJ2-1	TRBV19	.	few	TGTGCCAGTAGGATTAGCGATGAGCAGTTCTTC	CASRISDEQFF